This record looks at one T cell receptor beta chain sequence and its context. Its target is unknown. The data stem from a study of cytomegalovirus exposure and HLA in healthy donors. Germline-derived CDR1 and CDR2 are SGDLS and YYNGEE. V trimming: 3 bases; J trimming: 1 base; junction bases outside the gene matches: 2. The CDR3 sequence is 15 residues long. Study-level results: Presence/absence analysis assumed near-uniform sequencing depth across donors.

The PCR had 60 Vbeta and 13 Jbeta primers. TCRdb's table, derived via immunoSEQ multiplex PCR, lists solely in-frame clones and lacks some. The table lists about 130,000 clones, 73% of them singletons. The rearrangement joins TRBV9 to TRBJ2-2; 8 bases line up with TRBD1. Specimen: PBMCs. The origin of this receptor is a man in his 60s in good health and CMV-seropositive. The CDR3 region has the DNA TGTGCCAGCAGCGACGGGACAGGGAACACCGGGGAGCTGTTTTTT. Translated, it gives CASSDGTGNTGELFF.